This record concerns one T cell receptor beta chain sequence. Its target is not known. Random hexamers were used to reverse transcribe the RNA input (0.5 to 1 ug). TCR beta CDR3 was amplified by immunoSEQ multiplex PCR. This amplification extended across 54 Vbeta and 13 Jbeta segments. MiXCR, run by TCRdb on the immunoSEQ multiplex PCR reads, gives a single entry per CDR3 protein. The table records 130,000 or so distinct CDR3 sequences, 65% to 90% of them present only once. This record comes from a study of CD8 T cells in Susac syndrome. Notes on the study in general: The study conceded that its TCR sequencing and HLA analysis involved relatively few individuals.

Looked up from germline, CDR1 is SGHVS and CDR2 is FQNEAQ. The CDR3 covers 13 residues. V was clipped by 8 bases and J by 0 bases, with 10 bases between them. The source is a human donor with multiple sclerosis. This chain joins TRBV7-8 and TRBJ1-1, with a possible D match to TRBD1 (6 bases). Sequencing was performed on CD8+ T cells from PBMCs. The CDR3 coding sequence is TGTGCCAGCCGGGGGGCCCTGAACACTGAAGCTTTCTTT. Its protein is CASRGALNTEAFF.